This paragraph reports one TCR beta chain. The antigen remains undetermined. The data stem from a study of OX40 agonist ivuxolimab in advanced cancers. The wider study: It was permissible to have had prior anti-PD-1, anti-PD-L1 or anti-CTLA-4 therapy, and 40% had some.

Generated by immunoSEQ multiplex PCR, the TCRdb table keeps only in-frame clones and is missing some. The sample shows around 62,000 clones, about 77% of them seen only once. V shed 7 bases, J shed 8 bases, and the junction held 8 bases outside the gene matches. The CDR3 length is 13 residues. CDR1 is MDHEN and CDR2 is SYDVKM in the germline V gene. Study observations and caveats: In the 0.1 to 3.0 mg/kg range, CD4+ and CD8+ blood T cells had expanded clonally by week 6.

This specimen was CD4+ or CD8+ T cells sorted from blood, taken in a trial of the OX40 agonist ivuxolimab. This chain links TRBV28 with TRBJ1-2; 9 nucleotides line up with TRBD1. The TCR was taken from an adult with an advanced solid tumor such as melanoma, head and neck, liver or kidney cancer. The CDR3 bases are TGTGCCAGCACCTTGCGACAGGGGGAGGGCTACACCTTC. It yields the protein CASTLRQGEGYTF.